One and the same sample provided the 32 T cell receptor beta chains below, sequenced in a study of vaccination and CD4 T cells after COVID-19. Noted treatment: roughly ten-day PBMC culture with coronavirus spike peptide pools or control peptides (ViraFEST assay). The antigens of these receptors remain unknown. Researchers used the Oncomine TCR Beta short-read assay to sequence DNA from cultured CD4+ T cells. TCRdb redid the calling of the PCR reads with MiXCR, one entry per CDR3 protein. Seen here are 13,000 or so distinct CDR3 sequences, roughly three quarters observed once, and the top ten hold roughly 27%. The sequencing sample was made of CD4+ T cells from blood, cultured in vitro. The receptors come from a human donor who had recovered from COVID-19.

The chain joins TRBV6-1 to TRBJ1-1; 7 nucleotides agree with TRBD1. The germline CDR1 and CDR2 sequences are MNHNS and SASEGT. The CDR3 loop spans 13 amino acids. The V gene end was trimmed by 6 bases and the J gene end by 6 bases; junction bases not matched to a gene: 7. CDR3 bases: TGTGCCAGCAGCTCCGAGGGGGCGGCTGAAGCTTTCTTT. Amino acid sequence: CASSSEGAAEAFF.

This clonotype was recorded once. The chain carries TRBV6-5 and TRBJ1-5, with no clear D. This CDR3 is 13 amino acids long. Germline V lookup: CDR1 MNHEY, CDR2 SVGAGI. V dropped 0 bases and J dropped 3 bases, with 3 bases sitting between them. The CDR3 sequence is CASSYSINQPQHF. The CDR3 region has the DNA TGTGCCAGCAGTTACTCGATCAATCAGCCCCAGCATTTT.

The gene calls are TRBV15 and TRBJ1-6; maybe TRBD1 (5 bases). The CDR3 has 16 residues. Trimming shortened V by 3 bases and J by 6 bases, and 15 bases separated the two germline ends. Germline V gene lookup returns CDR1 LNHNV and CDR2 YYDKDF (reference sequence). This chain's CDR3 is CATSRGRAGTNSPLHF. The DNA of the CDR3 is TGTGCCACCAGCAGGGGGCGGGCAGGAACTAATTCACCCCTCCACTTT.

The chain carries TRBV12-3 or TRBV12-4 and TRBJ2-7, with TRBD1 as a possible D gene (6 bases). Trimming cost V 3 bases and J 7 bases, with 22 bases left between them. The CDR3 runs 16 residues. The CDR3 region is CASSFPRAAGVSEQYF. CDR3 DNA: TGTGCCAGCAGTTTCCCTAGGGCGGCAGGGGTCTCGGAGCAGTACTTC.

The rearrangement links TRBV7-9 to TRBJ1-2; the match to TRBD1 covers 7 bases. This CDR3 has 18 amino acids. V gave up 5 bases and J gave up 4 bases; unmatched junction bases: 19. Germline V gene data show CDR1 as SEHNR and CDR2 as FQNEAQ (reference sequence). In DNA form, the CDR3 reads TGTGCCAGCAGCCGCCAGTTTCCGGGGCAGGGGGAGAGCTATGGCTACACCTTC. It is translated as CASSRQFPGQGESYGYTF.

This clonotype has just one count. This chain links TRBV6-2 or TRBV6-3 with TRBJ1-5, with 8 positions matching TRBD1. Germline lookup yields CDR1 MNHEY and CDR2 SVGEGT. This CDR3 has 17 amino acids. The trim removed 9 bases at V and 4 bases at J, leaving 17 bases unmatched. The CDR3 DNA sequence: TGTGCCAGTCTCTCTCTTGGACAGGGACCATCAAATCAGCCCCAGCATTTT. Amino acid sequence: CASLSLGQGPSNQPQHF.

V is TRBV7-9 and J is TRBJ2-7, with TRBD1 identical over 7 bases. V trimming: 5 bases; J trimming: 5 bases; junction bases outside the gene matches: 9. The germline V gene has CDR1 SEHNR and CDR2 FQNEAQ (reference sequence). The CDR3 is 14 amino acids. CDR3 DNA: TGTGCCAGCAGCCCTTCAGACAGGGACCACGAGCAGTACTTC. Amino acid sequence: CASSPSDRDHEQYF.

This clonotype has just a few counts. V and J are TRBV28 and TRBJ1-6, with TRBD1 matching over 7 bases. Germline assignment: CDR1 MDHEN and CDR2 SYDVKM. Unmatched junction bases numbered 10, after V lost 4 bases and J lost 7 bases. The CDR3 is 16 amino acids. The CDR3 here is CASSSKIWDRNSPLHF. The CDR3 DNA is TGTGCCAGCAGTTCCAAGATTTGGGACAGAAATTCACCCCTCCACTTT.

The chain combines TRBV5-1 with TRBJ1-1; D uncertain. The CDR3 totals 14 residues. CDR1 is SGHRS and CDR2 is YFSETQ in the germline V gene. V was pared by 3 bases and J by 4 bases, with 13 bases between. Here the CDR3 reads CASSYRGPATEAFF. The DNA for the CDR3 is TGCGCCAGCAGCTACCGTGGGCCGGCCACTGAAGCTTTCTTT. Using reference TRBV5-1 and TRBJ1-1 for the parts outside the CDR3, the full variable domain is KAGVTQTPRYLIKTRGQQVTLSCSPISGHRSVSWYQQTPGQGLQFLFEYFSETQRNKGNFPGRFSGRQFSNSRSEMNVSTLELGDSALYLCASSYRGPATEAFFGQGTRLTVV.

This clonotype was seen more than once but under ten times. CDR3 region: CASSLSRGTEAFF. CDR3 DNA: TGTGCCAGCAGTTTAAGCCGGGGTACTGAAGCTTTCTTT. V and J are TRBV27 and TRBJ1-1; D unclear. There are 13 residues in the CDR3. V lost 2 bases, J lost 5 bases, and 9 bases lay in between. Germline V CDR1 and CDR2: MNHEY, SMNVEV (reference sequence).

This sequence joins TRBV27 and TRBJ1-5; no firm D call. V was trimmed by 5 bases and J by 1 base, leaving 9 bases between them. Germline V gene lookup returns CDR1 MNHEY and CDR2 SMNVEV (reference sequence). The CDR3 has 14 amino acids. The CDR3 here is CASSGSMSNQPQHF. The CDR3, as DNA: TGTGCCAGCAGTGGGAGTATGAGCAATCAGCCCCAGCATTTT.

V usage is TRBV20-1 and J usage is TRBJ1-2; perhaps TRBD1 as D (6 bases). The CDR3 sequence is 12 residues long. Germline V CDR1 and CDR2: DFQATT, SNEGSKA (reference sequence). V was trimmed by 6 bases and J by 8 bases, leaving 16 bases between them. CDR3 nucleotide sequence: TGCAGTGCCCTCCTGGGGGCTCGGGGCTACACCTTC. Its protein is CSALLGARGYTF.

The CDR3 nucleotides read TGTGCCAGTAGTGGTTCAGGAGATTCACCCCTCCACTTT. It translates to CASSGSGDSPLHF. The chain recombines TRBV19 with TRBJ1-6; D remains unclear. The length of the CDR3 is 13 residues. Germline V gene lookup returns CDR1 LNHDA and CDR2 SQIVND (reference sequence). V lost 5 bases to trimming and J lost 8 bases, with 10 bases between them.

The chain combines TRBV27 with TRBJ2-3, with 9 positions matching TRBD2. CDR3 size: 15 residues. Per the germline V gene, CDR1 is MNHEY and CDR2 is SMNVEV (reference sequence). The V and J ends lost 7 bases and 4 bases, in that order; junction bases with no gene match: 9. The CDR3 coding sequence is TGTGCCAGCACCCGACTAGCGGCTGGGGCAGATACGCAGTATTTT. This gives the protein CASTRLAAGADTQYF.

This rearrangement joins TRBV7-9 to TRBJ1-1; possible D gene TRBD1, 5 bases. V shed 3 bases and J shed 7 bases, with 15 bases lying between them. Germline CDR1 and CDR2: SEHNR and FQNEAQ (reference sequence). This CDR3 spans 14 amino acids. The CDR3 is CASSFRPAGGEAFF. In DNA, the CDR3 is TGTGCCAGCAGCTTTCGTCCAGCGGGGGGTGAAGCTTTCTTT.

This clonotype has a handful of counts. The chain has TRBV7-2 and TRBJ2-4; 11 bases are a match to TRBD1. With 6 bases clipped from V and 7 bases from J, the junction kept 11 bases outside the gene matches. CDR1 is SGHTA and CDR2 is FQGNSA in the germline V gene. There are 16 residues in the CDR3. CDR3 residues: CASRARGQGAMNIQYF. Written as DNA, the CDR3 is TGTGCCAGCAGGGCCCGAGGACAGGGGGCGATGAACATTCAGTACTTC.

This clonotype was picked up a small number of times. This chain uses TRBV15 with TRBJ1-2, with 10 bases identical to TRBD1. The CDR3 loop spans 18 amino acids. V dropped 1 base and J dropped 3; count of bases not matched to a gene: 11. Germline CDR1 and CDR2: LNHNV and YYDKDF (reference sequence). This chain's CDR3 is CATSRGLTGGLEDYGYTF. CDR3 sequence (DNA): TGTGCCACCAGCAGAGGACTGACAGGGGGCCTAGAGGACTATGGCTACACCTTC.

This clonotype turned up a few times. The genes are TRBV6-1 and TRBJ1-2; 8 nucleotides line up with TRBD1. Trimming removed 6 bases from V and 6 bases from J; junction bases left unmatched: 6. CDR1 is MNHNS and CDR2 is SASEGT in the germline V gene. The CDR3 has 13 residues. CDR3 coding DNA: TGTGCCAGCAGCGAACAGGGGGGAGATGGCTACACCTTC. Amino acid sequence: CASSEQGGDGYTF.

This clonotype was detected only a few times. The rearrangement links TRBV11-2 to TRBJ2-7, with 12 nucleotides matching TRBD1. The CDR3 is 15 residues long. The J segment lost 7 bases and the V segment lost 6 bases, leaving 10 bases of the junction unmatched. Germline loops: CDR1 SGHAT, CDR2 FQNNGV. The CDR3 bases are TGTGCCAGCAGTCGACGGGACAGGGGGCTGGGTGAGCAGTACTTC. Its protein is CASSRRDRGLGEQYF.

CDR3 nucleotide sequence: TGTGCCAGCAGCTTGGATGCAGGGGTGGATACGCAGTATTTT. Its protein is CASSLDAGVDTQYF. V gene TRBV11-3 combines with J gene TRBJ2-3, with D perhaps TRBD1 (6 bases). This CDR3 comprises 14 residues. Germline values: CDR1 SGHNT, CDR2 YENEEA. Trimming cost V 3 bases and J 6 bases, with 13 bases left between them.

This chain connects TRBV12-3 or TRBV12-4 to TRBJ2-5, with 7 bases that match TRBD1. The CDR3 runs to 15 residues. The junction had 8 bases not matched to a gene; V was cut back by 6 bases and J by 1 base. In nucleotides, the CDR3 is TGTGCCAGCAGGGCGTTCGGGACAGTCCAAGAGACCCAGTACTTC. Translation gives CASRAFGTVQETQYF.

This clonotype was picked up one time. The CDR3 spells CASSFLAGGADTQYF. CDR3 coding DNA: TGTGCCAGCAGTTTTCTCGCGGGAGGGGCGGATACGCAGTATTTT. This rearrangement joins TRBV27 to TRBJ2-3; 9 bases align to TRBD2. V gave up 3 bases and J gave up 6 bases; unmatched junction bases: 7. Germline lookup yields CDR1 MNHEY and CDR2 SMNVEV (reference sequence). This CDR3 spans 15 amino acids.

The chain employs TRBV20-1 and TRBJ2-3, with D maybe TRBD1 (6 bases). Trimming took 5 bases from V and 12 from J, leaving 18 bases between them. The CDR3 contains 12 residues. Germline V gene lookup returns CDR1 DFQATT and CDR2 SNEGSKA (reference sequence). The CDR3 sequence is CSAPGHPVAQYF. The CDR3 nucleotides read TGCAGTGCTCCGGGACACCCCGTCGCCCAGTATTTT.

This chain connects TRBV19 to TRBJ2-7; 7 bases are a match to TRBD1. V gave up 5 bases and J gave up 1 base; unmatched junction bases: 11. Germline CDR1 is LNHDA and CDR2 is SQIVND (reference sequence). This CDR3 has 16 amino acids. CDR3: CASSLTRTGPSYEQYF. CDR3 in DNA: TGTGCCAGTAGTCTAACCCGGACAGGTCCTTCCTACGAGCAGTACTTC.

This clonotype is medium-sized in the sample. V is TRBV28 and J is TRBJ2-3; TRBD1 aligns across 8 bases. The ends lost 3 bases at V and 8 bases at J; junction bases unmatched: 7. This CDR3 region has 14 residues. Looked up from germline, CDR1 is MDHEN and CDR2 is SYDVKM. The CDR3 loop is CASSLGQGAGTQYF. In nucleotides, the CDR3 is TGTGCCAGCAGTTTGGGGCAGGGGGCGGGTACGCAGTATTTT.

This chain connects TRBV14 to TRBJ2-2; 8 bases map to TRBD2. Germline trimming cut 0 bases from V and 4 bases from J; bases unmatched to any gene: 10. The germline CDR1 and CDR2 sequences are SGHDN and FVKESK. This CDR3 region has 18 residues. The CDR3 region is CASSQDPTSGYPTGELFF. CDR3 coding DNA: TGTGCCAGCAGCCAAGATCCCACTAGCGGTTACCCCACCGGGGAGCTGTTTTTT.

This clonotype was detected only once. The V call is TRBV28, the J call TRBJ2-7; no firm D call. The V end was cut by 6 bases, the J end by 4 bases, with 7 bases between. Germline lookup yields CDR1 MDHEN and CDR2 SYDVKM. CDR3 length equals 11 residues. In DNA form, the CDR3 reads TGTGCCAGCAGCGCAAGATACGAGCAGTACTTC. It encodes CASSARYEQYF.

This clonotype was detected only a few times. J is TRBJ2-7 and V is TRBV27; D is uncertain. CDR1 MNHEY and CDR2 SMNVEV come from the germline V gene (reference sequence). V was trimmed by 2 bases and J by 8 bases, leaving 16 bases between them. CDR3 length equals 14 residues. The CDR3 region has the DNA TGTGCCAGCAGTTTAGCGCGGCCGTCTCCACAGCAGTACTTC. It translates to CASSLARPSPQQYF.

This clonotype was observed a handful of times. The CDR3 sequence: CASSSGQPQETQYF. CDR3 in DNA: TGTGCCAGCAGCTCGGGACAGCCACAAGAGACCCAGTACTTC. The chain is built from TRBV7-9 and TRBJ2-5; 7 nucleotides line up with TRBD1. Germline values: CDR1 SEHNR, CDR2 FQNEAQ (reference sequence). There are 14 residues in the CDR3. Unmatched junction bases numbered 4, after V lost 4 bases and J lost 2 bases.

V usage is TRBV30 and J usage is TRBJ1-2; no firm D call. V lost 0 bases, J lost 5 bases, and 7 bases lay in between. CDR3 length: 12 residues. CDR1 is GTSNPN and CDR2 is SVGIG in the germline V gene (reference sequence). This chain's CDR3 is CAWSVQSYGYTF. CDR3 nucleotide sequence: TGTGCCTGGAGTGTCCAGAGTTATGGCTACACCTTC.

A few counts support this clonotype. The rearrangement uses TRBV27 and TRBJ1-5; D is unclear. This CDR3 is built from 12 residues. Germline V gives CDR1 MNHEY, CDR2 SMNVEV (reference sequence). V lost 3 bases to trimming and J lost 6 bases, with 6 bases between them. The CDR3 sequence is CASSFEGQPQHF. CDR3 DNA: TGTGCCAGCAGTTTTGAGGGTCAGCCCCAGCATTTT.

This clonotype has a single count. Sequence at one end of the junction differs from germline and may be a read error. The chain carries TRBV20-1 and TRBJ1-2; D unclear. The CDR3 spans 10 residues. Germline V gene lookup returns CDR1 DFQATT and CDR2 SNEGSKA (reference sequence). The CDR3 protein is CSASRPQNAF. In DNA, the CDR3 is TGCAGTGCTAGTCGGCCGCAAAACGCCTTC.